The clone carrying this T cell receptor (beta chain) was seen a few times. In the original analysis: Amplification of reference gene primers provided the estimated nucleated cell counts. The table came from immunoSEQ multiplex PCR; TCRdb's copy has only in-frame clones and leaves some out. V, J and clone size are taken as reported in that table, and D and trimming were inferred from the DNA itself. The data show 100,000 to 110,000 clones, with about 85% seen just once and roughly 12% held by the top ten. Germline trimming cut 3 bases from V and 6 bases from J; bases unmatched to any gene: 12. Per the germline V gene, CDR1 is SEHNR and CDR2 is FQNEAQ (reference sequence). There are 16 residues in the CDR3. The record originates from a study of blood T cell repertoires in COVID-19. Looking at the study overall: Sources were T cells, B-cell-depleted T cells, or PBMCs; the material itself was cDNA or gDNA.

This chain uses TRBV7-9 with TRBJ1-2; TRBD1 matches at 8 bases. This clonotype was sampled from a human donor in a cohort sampled during active COVID-19. Sample: peripheral blood. The DNA for the CDR3 is TGTGCCAGCAGCTTGCGTGACAGGGGCCCCATGGATGGCTACACCTTC. Residues: CASSLRDRGPMDGYTF. The entire variable domain, with the rest obtained from reference TRBV7-9 and TRBJ1-2, is as follows: DTGVSQNPRHKITKRGQNVTFRCDPISEHNRLYWYRQTLGQGPEFLTYFQNEAQLEKSRLLSDRFSAERPKGSFSTLEIQRTEQGDSAMYLCASSLRDRGPMDGYTFGSGTRLTVV.